The next 12 T cell receptor beta chains were all read from a single sample in a study of OX40 agonist ivuxolimab in advanced cancers. TCRdb's copy holds only in-frame clones and misses some; the assay was immunoSEQ multiplex PCR. The sample shows 60,000 to 75,000 clones, roughly 80% of them seen only once. The starting material was CD4+ or CD8+ T cells sorted from blood, obtained in a trial of the OX40 agonist ivuxolimab. Every receptor here comes from an adult with an advanced solid tumor such as melanoma, head and neck, liver or kidney cancer.

The gene calls are TRBV5-6 and TRBJ1-4; 8 nucleotides agree with TRBD1. CDR3 length: 15 amino acids. The ends lost 2 bases at V and 8 bases at J; junction bases unmatched: 8. Germline V lookup: CDR1 SGHDT, CDR2 YYEEEE. The CDR3 DNA sequence: TGTGCCAGCAGCTTTCCAGGACAGGGAGCGGAAAAACTGTTTTTT. Translation: CASSFPGQGAEKLFF.

This chain connects TRBV5-1 to TRBJ2-3; TRBD1 matches 7 bases. The CDR3 extends over 13 amino acids. V gave up 4 bases and J gave up 4 bases; unmatched junction bases: 3. CDR1 and CDR2 (germline): SGHRS, YFSETQ. This CDR3 is CASSGTGADTQYF. CDR3 in DNA: TGCGCCAGCAGCGGCACAGGGGCAGATACGCAGTATTTT.

This clone was picked up many times. The J gene is TRBJ2-5, the V gene TRBV6-1, with unresolved D. Germline-derived CDR1 and CDR2 are MNHNS and SASEGT. The CDR3 sequence is 12 residues long. V lost 0 bases to trimming and J lost 7 bases, with 6 bases between them. The CDR3 nucleotides read TGTGCCAGCAGTGAAGCCCCTATGACCCAGTACTTC. Translation: CASSEAPMTQYF.

There are a few counts of this clone. The chain couples TRBV4-2 to TRBJ1-2; 8 bases are a match to TRBD1. This CDR3 has 16 amino acids. Germline-derived CDR1 and CDR2 are LGHNA and YNFKEQ. V was clipped by 3 bases and J by 2 bases; unmatched bases: 8. The CDR3 DNA sequence: TGTGCCAGCAGCCACCAAAGGACAGGGCCCAACTATGGCTACACCTTC. It is translated as CASSHQRTGPNYGYTF.

The chain joins TRBV6-1 to TRBJ1-2; tentative D call: TRBD1 (5 bases). The CDR3 contains 12 residues. CDR1 is MNHNS and CDR2 is SASEGT in the germline V gene. Trimming stripped 6 bases from V and 4 bases from J, with 9 bases between. The CDR3 loop is CASRDISYGYTF. As DNA, the CDR3 is TGTGCCAGCAGGGACATTTCCTATGGCTACACCTTC.

This clone was seen a single time. The chain links TRBV6-6 to TRBJ2-4; weak D call: TRBD1 (5 bases). This CDR3 comprises 15 residues. Trimming left V 9 bases short and J 3 bases short, with 18 bases between. From germline, CDR1 is MNHNY and CDR2 SVGAGI (reference sequence). DNA for the CDR3: TGTGCCAGTAGTCAGGGTGCTTATGTCAAAAACATTCAGTACTTC. Its translation: CASSQGAYVKNIQYF.

This clone was recorded a few times. J is TRBJ1-2 and V is TRBV7-9; 9 bases align to TRBD1. CDR3 length: 16 residues. Germline V gene lookup returns CDR1 SEHNR and CDR2 FQNEAQ (reference sequence). V shed 5 bases, J shed 6 bases, and the junction held 13 bases outside the gene matches. Here the CDR3 reads CASSPTTGQGGNGYTF. CDR3 in DNA: TGTGCCAGCAGCCCTACTACGGGACAGGGAGGAAATGGCTACACCTTC. Supplemented by reference TRBV7-9 and TRBJ1-2, the full variable domain reads DTGVSQNPRHKITKRGQNVTFRCDPISEHNRLYWYRQTLGQGPEFLTYFQNEAQLEKSRLLSDRFSAERPKGSFSTLEIQRTEQGDSAMYLCASSPTTGQGGNGYTFGSGTRLTVV.

CDR3 nucleotides: TGCGCCAGCAGCCCGGGACAGGGGAATGAAAAACTGTTTTTT. It codes for CASSPGQGNEKLFF. The chain has TRBV4-1 and TRBJ1-4, with 10 bases matching TRBD1. This CDR3 has 14 residues. Germline-derived CDR1 and CDR2 are MGHRA and YSYEKL. V shed 4 bases, J shed 5 bases, and the junction held 1 base outside the gene matches.

The chain couples TRBV18 to TRBJ1-4; possibly TRBD1 for D (6 bases). Germline V gene lookup returns CDR1 KGHSH and CDR2 LQKENI. The germline V and J ends were trimmed by 0 bases and 2 bases, with 13 bases remaining between them. The CDR3 extends over 17 amino acids. The CDR3 bases are TGTGCCAGCTCACCACCCACAGGGACGGCGACTAATGAAAAACTGTTTTTT. This sequence encodes CASSPPTGTATNEKLFF.

The chain has TRBV14 and TRBJ2-7, with D uncertain. The germline V and J ends were trimmed by 0 bases and 0 bases, with 6 bases remaining between them. The germline V gene has CDR1 SGHDN and CDR2 FVKESK. The CDR3 sequence is 14 residues long. For the CDR3, the DNA is TGTGCCAGCAGCCAAGACCGTAGCTCCTACGAGCAGTACTTC. Its translation: CASSQDRSSYEQYF.

The chain is built from TRBV7-6 and TRBJ1-1, with TRBD1 identical over 9 bases. This CDR3 has 13 amino acids. CDR1 is SGHVS, CDR2 FNYEAQ, per germline. V trimming: 6 bases; J trimming: 5 bases; junction bases outside the gene matches: 4. In nucleotides, the CDR3 is TGTGCCAGCAGGCGGACAGGGGTTACTGAAGCTTTCTTT. Translating it yields CASRRTGVTEAFF.

This clone was counted a few times. The genes are TRBV7-9 and TRBJ2-1, with D uncertain. There are 12 residues in the CDR3. Germline V gives CDR1 SEHNR, CDR2 FQNEAQ (reference sequence). Deletions cut 3 bases from V and 10 bases from J, with 10 bases between. CDR3 nucleotides: TGTGCCAGCAGCTTTTCCCTCGGGGAGCAGTTCTTC. This encodes CASSFSLGEQFF.